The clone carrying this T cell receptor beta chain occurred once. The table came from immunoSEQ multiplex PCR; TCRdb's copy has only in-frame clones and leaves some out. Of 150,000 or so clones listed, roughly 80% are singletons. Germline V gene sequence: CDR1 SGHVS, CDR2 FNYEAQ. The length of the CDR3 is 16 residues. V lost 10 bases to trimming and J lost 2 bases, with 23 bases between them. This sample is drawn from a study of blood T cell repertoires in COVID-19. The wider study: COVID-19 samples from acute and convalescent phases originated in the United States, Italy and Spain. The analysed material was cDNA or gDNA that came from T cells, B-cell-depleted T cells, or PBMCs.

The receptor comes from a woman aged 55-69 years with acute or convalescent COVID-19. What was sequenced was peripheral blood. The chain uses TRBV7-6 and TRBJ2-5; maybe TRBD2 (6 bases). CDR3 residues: CATAGRTRALQETQYF. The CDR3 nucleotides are TGTGCCACCGCGGGGCGGACTCGGGCCCTTCAAGAGACCCAGTACTTC.